This T cell receptor (beta chain) was found in a study of blood T cell repertoires in COVID-19. Study-level background: Samples taken during acute and convalescent COVID-19 were collected in the United States, Italy and Spain. PBMCs, B-cell-depleted T cells, or T cells provided the cDNA or gDNA that made up the material.

Germline V gene lookup returns CDR1 MNHNS and CDR2 SASEGT. The length of the CDR3 is 15 residues. V lost 1 base and J lost 5, with 15 bases in between. Authors' analysis steps: It was from reference gene primer amplification that nucleated cell counts were estimated. The assay was immunoSEQ multiplex PCR, and TCRdb's table has in-frame clones only and misses some. V and J calls and clone size are copied from that table; D and trimming were computed from the DNA. The table shows under 300,000 clones, with 70% to 90% occurring only once. This receptor was obtained from a woman aged 40 to 50 who had recovered from COVID-19. The chain uses TRBV6-1 and TRBJ2-7; possible D gene TRBD2, 5 bases. Material for sequencing was peripheral blood. The CDR3 loop reads CASSEGTGFNHEQYF. The CDR3 region has the DNA TGTGCCAGCAGTGAAGGGACGGGATTCAACCACGAGCAGTACTTC.